This T cell receptor (beta chain) was profiled in a study of shared clonotypes between healthy human individuals. Background on the study: The donors, two women and three men, were aged 18 to 49.

Produced via immunoSEQ multiplex PCR; TCRdb's table is partial and in-frame only. Of roughly 700,000 clones detected, 90% appear once; the ten largest clones hold about 34%. The length of the CDR3 is 18 residues. Germline CDR1 ENHRY, CDR2 SYGVKD. V trimming: 0 bases; J trimming: 16 bases; junction bases outside the gene matches: 24. Source material: memory CD8+ T cells from PBMCs. Subset given: CD45RO+ cells pooled with CCR7-negative TemRA cells. The receptor was isolated from a man younger than 30 in good health. Some clones in this sample may be carry-over from other donors' samples. This rearrangement joins TRBV10-3 to TRBJ2-1; 7 nucleotides agree with TRBD2. In DNA form, the CDR3 reads TGTGCCATCAGTGAGTCACGCGGGAGAGCTCCTACAATGAGCACCCCCTTCTTC. This sequence encodes CAISESRGRAPTMSTPFF.